The next 13 T cell receptor beta chains were all read from a single sample in a study of shared clonotypes between healthy human individuals. Some clones are missing from TCRdb's copy, which holds only in-frame ones; the method was immunoSEQ multiplex PCR. Here the sample spans around 2,000,000 clones, 85% to 95% being singletons. Sequenced sample: naive CD4+ T cells sorted from blood. Subset given: CD45RA+ positively selected. These receptors all come from a man in his late teens or twenties in good health.

This chain connects TRBV30 to TRBJ1-6; the D gene is possibly TRBD1 (6 bases). The V end was cut by 4 bases, the J end by 5 bases, with 12 bases between. The CDR3 is 14 residues long. Per germline, CDR1 GTSNPN and CDR2 SVGIG (reference sequence). CDR3 sequence reads: CAWTGTLNNSPLHF. The DNA for the CDR3 is TGTGCCTGGACCGGGACACTGAATAATTCACCCCTCCACTTT.

J is TRBJ1-2 and V is TRBV6-4; 9 nucleotides line up with TRBD1. In germline, CDR1 is MRHNA, CDR2 SNTAGT. V was pared by 6 bases and J by 3 bases, with 8 bases of the junction left unmatched. This CDR3 spans 15 amino acids. The CDR3 sequence is CASRRTGAGYYGYTF. CDR3 nucleotide sequence: TGTGCCAGCAGGAGGACAGGGGCTGGCTACTATGGCTACACCTTC.

The V gene is TRBV7-8, the J gene TRBJ2-3; D gene unclear. The V end was cut by 1 base, the J end by 2 bases, with 16 bases between. The CDR3 consists of 17 residues. Germline lookup yields CDR1 SGHVS and CDR2 FQNEAQ. The CDR3 nucleotides read TGTGCCAGCAGCTTAGGGATTTTGGCGGTAATCACAGATACGCAGTATTTT. Translated: CASSLGILAVITDTQYF.

CDR3 amino acids: CASTRNRGAYEQYF. The CDR3 DNA sequence: TGTGCCAGCACTCGAAACAGAGGAGCTTACGAGCAGTACTTC. The genes are TRBV27 and TRBJ2-7; D ambiguous. V was pared by 7 bases and J by 4 bases, with 17 bases between. Germline CDR1 and CDR2: MNHEY and SMNVEV (reference sequence). This CDR3 is 14 amino acids long.

Concerning this clone itself: This may be a read error, as it is one base from a much larger clone. This chain joins TRBV6-6 and TRBJ1-2; TRBD1 might be the D (5 bases). The CDR3 runs 16 residues. Trimming removed 2 bases from V and 4 bases from J, with 17 bases in between. CDR1 is MNHNY, CDR2 SVGAGI, per germline (reference sequence). The CDR3: CASSYPPGAASYGYTF. The CDR3 DNA reads TGTGCCAGCAGTTACCCCCCCGGGGCAGCTAGCTATGGCTACACCTTC.

The CDR3 DNA reads as TGTGCCAGCAGCACCCAGCTAGCGGGGGGCACAGATACGCAGTATTTT. The encoded protein is CASSTQLAGGTDTQYF. The chain is built from TRBV5-4 and TRBJ2-3; 10 positions match TRBD2. Germline V gene lookup returns CDR1 SGHNT and CDR2 YYREEE (reference sequence). V lost 4 bases and J lost 1; bases outside the gene matches: 6. This CDR3 is 16 amino acids long.

The chain links TRBV18 to TRBJ2-3; D gene ambiguous. Trimming took 6 bases from V and 2 from J, leaving 12 bases between them. CDR3 length: 14 residues. Per germline, CDR1 KGHSH and CDR2 LQKENI. CDR3 residues: CASSYRASTDTQYF. CDR3 in DNA: TGTGCCAGCTCCTACCGGGCCTCCACAGATACGCAGTATTTT.

The chain joins TRBV19 to TRBJ2-1; TRBD1 matches 12 bases. Germline V gene sequence: CDR1 LNHDA, CDR2 SQIVND (reference sequence). The V segment lost 6 bases and the J segment 7 bases; nucleotides outside the gene matches: 16. The CDR3 length is 18 residues. In nucleotides, the CDR3 is TGTGCCAGTAGGGGATGGGACAGGGGGCTGACATCGGAAAATGAGCAGTTCTTC. Encoded protein: CASRGWDRGLTSENEQFF.

The V gene is TRBV12-5, the J gene TRBJ2-7; D is undetermined. Germline V gene sequence: CDR1 LGHNT, CDR2 FRNRAP. Trimming took 1 base from V and 4 from J, leaving 11 bases between them. This CDR3 is 14 amino acids long. In DNA form, the CDR3 reads TGTGCTAGTGGTTTGGGCAGGAAAAGGTACGAGCAGTACTTC. It translates to CASGLGRKRYEQYF.

The genes are TRBV27 and TRBJ2-2, with D tentatively TRBD2 (5 bases). This CDR3 has 16 residues. The V and J ends lost 10 bases and 5 bases respectively, with 23 bases between them. Germline V gene sequence: CDR1 MNHEY, CDR2 SMNVEV (reference sequence). The CDR3 loop is CANTAGSNMVTGELFF. The DNA for the CDR3 is TGTGCCAACACGGCGGGCTCAAATATGGTGACCGGGGAGCTGTTTTTT.

In nucleotides, the CDR3 is TGCAGCGTTGAAGATGGGTCAAACATTCAGTACTTC. Protein: CSVEDGSNIQYF. The chain has TRBV29-1 and TRBJ2-4; D unclear. The CDR3 runs to 12 residues. Germline V CDR1 and CDR2: SQVTM, ANQGSEA. V lost 0 bases to trimming and J lost 6 bases, with 6 bases between them.

CDR3 sequence: CASSPSEGGNEQFF. DNA of the CDR3: TGTGCCAGCTCACCATCGGAGGGTGGCAATGAGCAGTTCTTC. The chain carries TRBV18 and TRBJ2-1; weak D call: TRBD2 (6 bases). V shed 2 bases and J shed 6 bases, with 11 bases lying between them. The CDR3 runs to 14 residues. Looked up from germline, CDR1 is KGHSH and CDR2 is LQKENI.

The genes are TRBV9 and TRBJ1-2; D not resolved. Per germline, CDR1 SGDLS and CDR2 YYNGEE. This CDR3 is built from 13 residues. Trimming pared 0 bases from V and 8 bases from J, leaving 11 bases between. CDR3 coding DNA: TGTGCCAGCAGCGTAGGGCAGGCGGAGGGCTACACCTTC. The encoded protein is CASSVGQAEGYTF.